Listed below are T cell receptor beta chains from one sample, sequenced in a study of blood T cell repertoires in COVID-19. Some clones are missing from TCRdb's copy, which holds only in-frame ones; the method was immunoSEQ multiplex PCR. The data hold 70,000 to 90,000 clones, with more than 75% observed a single time. The source material was peripheral blood. All receptors come from a woman of 80 years or more with acute or convalescent COVID-19. Both conserved end residues are part of each CDR3. Fields, in order: D gene, J gene, V gene, clone size, CDR3 DNA, CDR3 protein. The D gene is left open where the match is weak. Expanded clones are given a class, and other clones once, few, many or no size at all.

>TRBD1|TRBJ1-1|TRBV3-1/TRBV3-2|.
TGTGCCAGCAGTCGATCTCTGACAGGGGCGATGAACACTGAAGCTTTCTTT
CASSRSLTGAMNTEAFF
>TRBD2|TRBJ2-3|TRBV5-4|.
TGTGCCAGCAGCACGGGACTAGCGGGAGCTTGGGGAACCAAGCCAGATACGCAGTATTTT
CASSTGLAGAWGTKPDTQYF
>TRBD1|TRBJ2-7|TRBV28|.
TGTGCCAGCAGTTTAGGTGGGACAGGATACTACGAGCAGTACTTC
CASSLGGTGYYEQYF
>.|TRBJ1-4|TRBV27|.
TGTGCCAGCAGTTACACGGGGAAAGCTAATGAAAAACTGTTTTTT
CASSYTGKANEKLFF
>TRBD2|TRBJ2-5|TRBV25-1|.
TGTGCCAGCAGCCCCGGTGGAGTAGCGGGAGTATGGACCCAGTACTTC
CASSPGGVAGVWTQYF
>.|TRBJ1-1|TRBV19|.
TGTGCCAGTAGTATCGACAGAGACACTGAAGCTTTCTTT
CASSIDRDTEAFF
>.|TRBJ2-2|TRBV11-3|.
TGTGCCAGCAGCTCCTCCGTCGGGGAGCTGTTTTTT
CASSSSVGELFF
>.|TRBJ1-2|TRBV5-1|.
TGCGCCAGCAGTTTACAGTTGAACTATGGCTACACCTTC
CASSLQLNYGYTF
>TRBD1|TRBJ1-1|TRBV6-1|.
TGTGCCAGCAGTGGAGTGAGGGGGCGAGAGGACACTGAAGCTTTCTTT
CASSGVRGREDTEAFF
>.|TRBJ2-7|TRBV12-3/TRBV12-4|.
TGTGCCAGCAGCTACAGATCCTACGAGCAGTACTTC
CASSYRSYEQYF
>.|TRBJ1-5|TRBV5-6|.
TGTGCCAGCAGCTTGGAACAGGGCCGCAATCAGCCCCAGCATTTT
CASSLEQGRNQPQHF
>.|TRBJ1-1|TRBV5-1|.
TGCGCCAGCAGCGTGGACGGCGGATTGATGAACACTGAAGCTTTCTTT
CASSVDGGLMNTEAFF
>.|TRBJ2-4|TRBV20-1|.
TGCAGTGCTAATGAAGTGGGCTTGGCCAAAAACATTCAGTACTTC
CSANEVGLAKNIQYF
>.|TRBJ1-1|TRBV6-6|.
TGTGCCAGCAGTTACTACAGGGAAACTGAAGCTTTCTTT
CASSYYRETEAFF
>.|TRBJ1-2|TRBV2|.
TGTGCCAGCAGTCTAAGGACCGGGGGTGGTGGCTACACCTTC
CASSLRTGGGGYTF
>.|TRBJ1-2|TRBV5-6|few
TGTGCCAGCAGCTTGACAGGGAATGGCTACACCTTC
CASSLTGNGYTF
>.|TRBJ1-4|TRBV2|.
TGTGCCAGCATGAACCAGGGGAATGAAAAACTGTTTTTT
CASMNQGNEKLFF
>.|TRBJ1-5|TRBV5-1|.
TGCGCCAGCAGCCTAGACGGTTCCTTCAATCAGCCCCAGCATTTT
CASSLDGSFNQPQHF
>.|TRBJ1-4|TRBV9|.
TGTGCCAGCAGCGTAGGGAGGGCCGAGGGGAAACTGTTTTTT
CASSVGRAEGKLFF
>TRBD2|TRBJ2-7|TRBV6-5|.
TGTGCCAGCACTCAAGGAGGACTAGCCCCCAAGCAGTACTTC
CASTQGGLAPKQYF
>TRBD1|TRBJ1-1|TRBV29-1|few
TGCAGCCTGTCGACAGGGGGTACTGCTGAAGCTTTCTTT
CSLSTGGTAEAFF
>.|TRBJ2-5|TRBV7-9|.
TGTGCCAGCAGCTTTGGAAACTCCGGGGGCCAAGAGACCCAGTACTTC
CASSFGNSGGQETQYF
>.|TRBJ1-1|TRBV28|few
TGTGCCAGCAGTTTATCAGGGTTGGGTATGAACACTGAAGCTTTCTTT
CASSLSGLGMNTEAFF
>.|TRBJ2-7|TRBV6-6|.
TGTGCCAGCAGACCTACTATTCCCTCGGGAAACGAGCAGTACTTC
CASRPTIPSGNEQYF
>TRBD2|TRBJ2-7|TRBV11-2|.
TGTGCCAGCAGCCCCTTGCGCCGGACTAGCGGGAGAGAGAGCGAGCAGTACTTC
CASSPLRRTSGRESEQYF
>.|TRBJ2-1|TRBV15|.
TGTGCCACCAGCAGAGATCCAGCGGGCGATGAGCAGTTCTTC
CATSRDPAGDEQFF
>.|TRBJ2-5|TRBV20-1|once
TGCAGTGCTCCTTCTACGGAGACCCAGTACTTC
CSAPSTETQYF
>.|TRBJ1-1|TRBV7-9|.
TGTGCCACCGACCAAGTTGGGAGTGTGACTGAAGCTTTCTTT
CATDQVGSVTEAFF
>.|TRBJ1-5|TRBV21-1|once
TGTGCCAGCAGCAAAGCGGCGACAGGGGCCAGGAGCAATCAGCCCCAGCATTTT
CASSKAATGARSNQPQHF
>TRBD1|TRBJ1-2|TRBV24-1|.
TGTGCCACCAGTGATTCGAGACAGGGCGCCTATGGCTACACCTTC
CATSDSRQGAYGYTF
>TRBD2|TRBJ2-5|TRBV28|.
TGTGCCAGCAGTTTCGGGGGAGGGCTCCAAGAGACCCAGTACTTC
CASSFGGGLQETQYF
>.|TRBJ2-5|TRBV5-1|.
TGCGCCAGCAGCTCAACGGGAAGAGAGACCCAGTACTTC
CASSSTGRETQYF
>.|TRBJ2-7|TRBV30|once
TGTGCCTGGTCTCTGGAGGGACTCCCTTGGCCCTACGAGCAGTACTTC
CAWSLEGLPWPYEQYF
>.|TRBJ2-7|TRBV21-1|.
TGTGCCAGCAGCAAACCGGAGGCGGGACAGGGCTACGAGCAGTACTTC
CASSKPEAGQGYEQYF
>.|TRBJ1-1|TRBV11-2|once
TGTGCCAGCAGCTTCGGACAGAGTCATAACACTGAAGCTTTCTTT
CASSFGQSHNTEAFF
>.|TRBJ2-2|TRBV11-2|.
TGTGCCAGCAGACTAGGGAGGCAGCCCGCCGGGGAGCTGTTTTTT
CASRLGRQPAGELFF
>TRBD2|TRBJ2-4|TRBV3-1/TRBV3-2|.
TGTGCCAGCAGCCCCATAGGTAGCGGGAGTACCATTCAGTACTTC
CASSPIGSGSTIQYF
>.|TRBJ2-7|TRBV5-4|.
TGTGCCAGCTATCCCCGAGGACTAGACACAGGGGAGCAGTACTTC
CASYPRGLDTGEQYF
>TRBD1|TRBJ1-4|TRBV5-1|.
TGCGCCAGCAGCTTGAGGGTACAGGGGGCTAATGAAAAACTGTTTTTT
CASSLRVQGANEKLFF
>TRBD1|TRBJ1-2|TRBV19|few
TGTGCCAGTAGTATCGGGACAGGAGGAGCTAACTATGGCTACACCTTC
CASSIGTGGANYGYTF
>.|TRBJ1-6|TRBV5-6|.
TGTGCCAGCAGCTCGGGACTGGGCAATTCACCCCTCCACTTT
CASSSGLGNSPLHF
>.|TRBJ2-1|TRBV13|once
TGTGCCAGCATGGTAGGCTGGGGGGGCGACCTCAATGAGCAGTTCTTC
CASMVGWGGDLNEQFF
>TRBD1|TRBJ2-7|TRBV19|.
TGTGCCAGTAGCCCGACCCCGGGACAGGGAGCCTACGAGCAGTACTTC
CASSPTPGQGAYEQYF